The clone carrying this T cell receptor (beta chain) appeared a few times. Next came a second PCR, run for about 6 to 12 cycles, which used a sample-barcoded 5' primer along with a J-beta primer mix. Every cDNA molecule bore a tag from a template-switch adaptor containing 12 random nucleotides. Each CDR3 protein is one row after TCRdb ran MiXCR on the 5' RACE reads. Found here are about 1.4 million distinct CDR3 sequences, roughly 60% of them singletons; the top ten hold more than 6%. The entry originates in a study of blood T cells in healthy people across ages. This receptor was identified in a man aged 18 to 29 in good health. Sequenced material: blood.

Written as DNA, the CDR3 is TGCAGTGCTAGAGGGTCAGGCCGTGTGGGCAATCAGCCCCAGCATTTT. Its translation: CSARGSGRVGNQPQHF. V gene TRBV20-1 combines with J gene TRBJ1-5; D gene ambiguous. CDR3 size: 16 residues. Germline lookup yields CDR1 DFQATT and CDR2 SNEGSKA (reference sequence). V was shortened by 1 base and J by 2 bases, with 15 bases between the two germline ends.